The source of this T cell receptor (beta chain) is a study of cytomegalovirus exposure and HLA in healthy donors. Points from the study as a whole: Some V segments, including TRBV6-2 and TRBV6-3, were excluded as indistinguishable.

CDR1 is MNHEY, CDR2 SVGAGI, per germline. The CDR3 extends over 14 amino acids. V was shortened by 2 bases and J by 4 bases, with 11 bases between the two germline ends. Turning to this clone: What it binds is unknown.

Primers for the PCR totalled 60 Vbeta and 13 Jbeta. Produced via immunoSEQ multiplex PCR; TCRdb's table is partial and in-frame only. The sample yields some 140,000 clones, 60% to 85% seen once. The source of this sequence is a male donor in good health and CMV-seropositive. Input material: PBMCs. The rearrangement links TRBV6-5 to TRBJ1-1; D is possibly TRBD1 (5 bases). This CDR3 is CASSYSKGLTEAFF. The CDR3 DNA sequence: TGTGCCAGCAGTTACAGTAAGGGGCTCACTGAAGCTTTCTTT.